The 19 T cell receptor beta chains below were found in one sample sequenced in a study of shared clonotypes between healthy human individuals. Measured with immunoSEQ multiplex PCR; TCRdb has only the in-frame clones, and not every one. Seen here are fewer than 400,000 clones, 74% observed once, and the top ten hold about a tenth. The specimen sequenced was memory CD4+ T cells sorted from blood. Subset described: CD45RA-negative fraction. The receptors were sampled from a man aged 30 to 45 in good health.

The chain recombines TRBV4-3 with TRBJ2-2, with D hard to call. There are 16 residues in the CDR3. Looked up from germline, CDR1 is LGHNA and CDR2 is YSLEER. V was shortened by 0 bases and J by 4 bases, with 12 bases between the two germline ends. The CDR3 here is CASSQDGLLSTGELFF. The DNA of the CDR3 is TGCGCCAGCAGCCAAGATGGTTTACTTTCCACCGGGGAGCTGTTTTTT.

About this clone itself: This likely traces to a read error, being one base from a far larger clone. This chain links TRBV10-2 with TRBJ2-7; 15 nucleotides agree with TRBD2. Trimming at V came to 6 bases and at J to 6 bases, leaving 3 bases not matched to a gene. CDR1 WSHSY and CDR2 SAAADI come from the germline V gene. This CDR3 has 14 residues. Here the CDR3 reads CASSRTSGRGEQYF. CDR3 sequence (DNA): TGCGCCAGCAGCAGGACTAGCGGGAGGGGCGAGCAGTACTTC.

This chain connects TRBV27 to TRBJ2-1, with TRBD1 as a possible D gene (5 bases). The V and J ends lost 4 bases and 4 bases respectively, with 8 bases between them. The CDR3 runs 13 residues. Per germline, CDR1 MNHEY and CDR2 SMNVEV (reference sequence). The CDR3 DNA follows: TGTGCCAGCAGTTCATACAGGTACAATGAGCAGTTCTTC. Its translation: CASSSYRYNEQFF.

This clone has a handful of counts. This chain uses TRBV7-2 with TRBJ2-1, with TRBD2 matching over 9 bases. Germline-derived CDR1 and CDR2 are SGHTA and FQGNSA. The CDR3 extends over 15 amino acids. Losses at the gene ends were 6 bases for V and 2 bases for J; bases not matched to a gene: 5. The CDR3 region is CASSPIAGAYNEQFF. The CDR3 DNA sequence: TGTGCCAGCAGTCCAATAGCGGGAGCCTACAATGAGCAGTTCTTC. Filled out from reference TRBV7-2 and TRBJ2-1, the complete variable domain reads GAGVSQSPSNKVTEKGKDVELRCDPISGHTALYWYRQSLGQGLEFLIYFQGNSAPDKSGLPSDRFSAERTGGSVSTLTIQRTQQEDSAVYLCASSPIAGAYNEQFFGPGTRLTVL.

In this sample, this clone turned up many times. Other DNA sequences within the sample encode an identical CDR3. The V call is TRBV5-1, the J call TRBJ1-5; D call uncertain. The CDR3 is 14 amino acids. Germline lookup yields CDR1 SGHRS and CDR2 YFSETQ. Between the trimmed V and J ends, which lost 0 bases and 0 bases, there was a span of 4 bases. CDR3 coding DNA: TGCGCCAGCAGCTTGGGGGTTAGCAATCAGCCCCAGCATTTT. Protein sequence: CASSLGVSNQPQHF.

V is TRBV19 and J is TRBJ2-2; 8 bases map to TRBD2. Germline V gene lookup returns CDR1 LNHDA and CDR2 SQIVND (reference sequence). CDR3 length: 15 residues. With 9 bases clipped from V and 2 bases from J, the junction kept 8 bases outside the gene matches. CDR3: CASRGIAGNTGELFF. In DNA form, the CDR3 reads TGTGCCAGCAGGGGAATAGCGGGAAACACCGGGGAGCTGTTTTTT.

CDR3 region: CASSQEGPRGNGYTF. CDR3 bases: TGCGCCAGCAGCCAAGAGGGTCCCAGGGGTAATGGCTACACCTTC. The chain couples TRBV4-1 to TRBJ1-2, with D perhaps matching TRBD1 (6 bases). The CDR3 totals 15 residues. The germline gives CDR1 MGHRA, CDR2 YSYEKL. Between the trimmed V and J ends, which lost 0 bases and 6 bases, there was a span of 14 bases.

Regarding this clone: One junction end disagrees with the germline gene, perhaps due to a read error. The V and J genes are TRBV5-1 and TRBJ2-7; D unresolved. The germline CDR1 and CDR2 sequences are SGHRS and YFSETQ. The CDR3 totals 10 residues. CDR3 residues: CASSLDLRDF. For the CDR3, the DNA is TGCGCCAGCAGCTTAGACCTTCGGGACTTC.

The chain recombines TRBV30 with TRBJ2-3, with 11 bases that match TRBD2. V trimming: 4 bases; J trimming: 4 bases; junction bases outside the gene matches: 4. The CDR3 length is 14 residues. Germline CDR1 is GTSNPN and CDR2 is SVGIG (reference sequence). CDR3 residues: CAWKLAGGADTQYF. The CDR3, as DNA: TGTGCCTGGAAGCTAGCGGGAGGTGCAGATACGCAGTATTTT.

The J gene is TRBJ1-1, the V gene TRBV7-9; 8 bases match TRBD1. Germline V gene sequence: CDR1 SEHNR, CDR2 FQNEAQ (reference sequence). CDR3 length: 16 residues. Trimming at V came to 8 bases and at J to 2 bases, leaving 13 bases not matched to a gene. DNA of the CDR3: TGTGCCAGCCGAGGGGCAGGGGGCCGTGGTAACACTGAAGCTTTCTTT. It codes for CASRGAGGRGNTEAFF.

As for this clone: The sample carries other DNA sequences with the same CDR3. This sequence joins TRBV18 and TRBJ2-2; D unresolved. Trimming left V 3 bases short and J 5 bases short, with 7 bases between. Germline values: CDR1 KGHSH, CDR2 LQKENI. The CDR3 has 13 amino acids. The CDR3: CASSPVNTGELFF. The CDR3 DNA follows: TGTGCCAGCTCACCTGTTAATACCGGGGAGCTGTTTTTT. The full variable domain, rest sourced from reference TRBV18 and TRBJ2-2, is NAGVMQNPRHLVRRRGQEARLRCSPMKGHSHVYWYRQLPEEGLKFMVYLQKENIIDESGMPKERFSAEFPKEGPSILRIQQVVRGDSAAYFCASSPVNTGELFFGEGSRLTVL.

This rearrangement joins TRBV28 to TRBJ2-7; a weak D match, TRBD2 (6 bases). V was clipped by 4 bases and J by 4 bases, with 17 bases between them. This CDR3 is built from 15 residues. From germline, CDR1 is MDHEN and CDR2 SYDVKM. CDR3 bases: TGTGCCAGCAGTTCCCCCGGGACTGGGCCTTACGAGCAGTACTTC. It yields the protein CASSSPGTGPYEQYF.

This clone was recorded a few times. The chain combines TRBV4-1 with TRBJ2-7, with 7 bases identical to TRBD1. Germline V lookup: CDR1 MGHRA, CDR2 YSYEKL. This CDR3 comprises 17 residues. Germline trimming cut 0 bases from V and 3 bases from J; bases unmatched to any gene: 11. CDR3 amino acids: CASSQDIVRDRDYEQYF. CDR3 DNA sequence: TGCGCCAGCAGCCAAGATATTGTCAGGGACAGAGACTACGAGCAGTACTTC.

The V gene is TRBV5-1, the J gene TRBJ2-2; the D gene could be TRBD1 or TRBD2 (5 bases each). From germline, CDR1 is SGHRS and CDR2 YFSETQ. The CDR3 has 15 residues. V lost 4 bases, J lost 7 bases, and 17 bases lay in between. CDR3 sequence reads: CASSPRGPRDGELFF. CDR3 sequence (DNA): TGCGCCAGCAGCCCTCGGGGCCCTCGGGACGGGGAGCTGTTTTTT.

The CDR3 DNA follows: TGCGCCAGCAGCCAAGCGGGGCAGGGATCTGGCTACACCTTC. It is translated as CASSQAGQGSGYTF. The chain links TRBV4-1 to TRBJ1-2; a weak D match, TRBD1 (5 bases). CDR1 MGHRA and CDR2 YSYEKL come from the germline V gene. V was trimmed by 1 base and J by 7 bases, leaving 13 bases between them. The CDR3 has 14 amino acids.

This clone occurred many times. The rearrangement uses TRBV7-3 and TRBJ2-6; 9 nucleotides agree with TRBD1. V lost 4 bases and J lost 2; bases outside the gene matches: 3. The CDR3 consists of 16 residues. Germline V lookup: CDR1 SGHTA, CDR2 FQGTGA. As DNA, the CDR3 is TGTGCCAGCAGCTCAACAGGGGGCACTGGGGCCAACGTCCTGACTTTC. This codes for CASSSTGGTGANVLTF.

V gene TRBV19 combines with J gene TRBJ2-3; possible D gene TRBD1, 5 bases. CDR3 length: 15 amino acids. Germline V gene data show CDR1 as LNHDA and CDR2 as SQIVND (reference sequence). Trimming pared 10 bases from V and 2 bases from J, leaving 19 bases between. CDR3 coding DNA: TGTGCCAATCATAGGGCCAGGGATTACACAGATACGCAGTATTTT. Its protein product is CANHRARDYTDTQYF. The full variable domain, with the rest looked up from reference TRBV19 and TRBJ2-3, is DGGITQSPKYLFRKEGQNVTLSCEQNLNHDAMYWYRQDPGQGLRLIYYSQIVNDFQKGDIAEGYSVSREKKESFPLTVTSAQKNPTAFYLCANHRARDYTDTQYFGPGTRLTVL.

The chain carries TRBV25-1 and TRBJ1-1; D is uncertain. The CDR3 loop spans 14 amino acids. V was trimmed by 3 bases and J by 1 base, leaving 9 bases between them. Germline CDR1 is MGHDK and CDR2 is SYGVNS. CDR3 amino acids: CASSEEGGNTEAFF. The CDR3 DNA follows: TGTGCCAGCAGTGAGGAGGGTGGGAACACTGAAGCTTTCTTT.

This clone appeared many times. The J gene is TRBJ1-3, the V gene TRBV14; D gene ambiguous. The CDR3 totals 13 residues. The V gene's germline CDR1 is SGHDN and CDR2 FVKESK. Trimming stripped 4 bases from V and 9 bases from J, with 13 bases between. CDR3 loop: CASSLTGRSTIYF. CDR3 DNA: TGTGCCAGCAGCCTGACCGGACGCAGCACCATATATTTT.